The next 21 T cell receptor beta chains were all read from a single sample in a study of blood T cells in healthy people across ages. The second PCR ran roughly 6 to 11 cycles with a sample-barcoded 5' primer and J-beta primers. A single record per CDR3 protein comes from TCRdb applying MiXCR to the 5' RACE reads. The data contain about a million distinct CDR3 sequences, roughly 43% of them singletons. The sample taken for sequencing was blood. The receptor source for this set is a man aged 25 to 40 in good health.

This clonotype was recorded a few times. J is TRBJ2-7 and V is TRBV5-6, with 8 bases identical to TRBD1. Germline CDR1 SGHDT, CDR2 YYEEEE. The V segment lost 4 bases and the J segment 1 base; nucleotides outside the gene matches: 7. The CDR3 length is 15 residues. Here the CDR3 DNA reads TGTGCCAGCAGCACAGGACAGGGTGGTTCCTACGAGCAGTACTTC. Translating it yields CASSTGQGGSYEQYF.

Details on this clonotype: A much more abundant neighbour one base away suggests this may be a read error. The chain's CDR3 is CSVGTRSDTQCF. CDR3 nucleotide sequence: TGCAGCGTGGGGACAAGGTCCGATACGCAGTGTTTT. The chain has TRBV29-1 and TRBJ2-3; the D gene is possibly TRBD1 (6 bases). Germline V CDR1 and CDR2: SQVTM, ANQGSEA. The CDR3 is 12 amino acids.

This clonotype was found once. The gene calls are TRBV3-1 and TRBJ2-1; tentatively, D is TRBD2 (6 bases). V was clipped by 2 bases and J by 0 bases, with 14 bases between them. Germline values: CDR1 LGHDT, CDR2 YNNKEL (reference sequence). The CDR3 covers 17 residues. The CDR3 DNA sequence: TGTGCCAGCAGCCAATCGTTACGGGGGAGCTCCTACAATGAGCAGTTCTTC. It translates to CASSQSLRGSSYNEQFF.

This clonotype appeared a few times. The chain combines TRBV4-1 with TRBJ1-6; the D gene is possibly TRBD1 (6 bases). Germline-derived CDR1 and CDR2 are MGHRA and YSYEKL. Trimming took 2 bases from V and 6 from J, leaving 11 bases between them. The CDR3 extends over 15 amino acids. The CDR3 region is CASSQSEGGNSPLHF. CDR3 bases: TGCGCCAGCAGCCAAAGCGAAGGGGGTAATTCACCCCTCCACTTT.

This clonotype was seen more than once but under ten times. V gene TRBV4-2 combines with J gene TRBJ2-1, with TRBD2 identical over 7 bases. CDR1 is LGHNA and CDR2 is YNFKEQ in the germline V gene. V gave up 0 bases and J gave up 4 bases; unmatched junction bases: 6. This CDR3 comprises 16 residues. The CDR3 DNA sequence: TGTGCCAGCAGCCAAGATAGCGGCGGGGGTTACAATGAGCAGTTCTTC. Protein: CASSQDSGGGYNEQFF.

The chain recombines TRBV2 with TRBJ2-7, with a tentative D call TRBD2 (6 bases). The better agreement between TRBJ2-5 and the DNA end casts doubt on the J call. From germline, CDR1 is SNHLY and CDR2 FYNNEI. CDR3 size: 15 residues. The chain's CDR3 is CASSKGRNFQETQYF. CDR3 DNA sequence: TGTGCCAGCAGCAAAGGGAGGAATTTCCAAGAGACCCAGTACTTC.

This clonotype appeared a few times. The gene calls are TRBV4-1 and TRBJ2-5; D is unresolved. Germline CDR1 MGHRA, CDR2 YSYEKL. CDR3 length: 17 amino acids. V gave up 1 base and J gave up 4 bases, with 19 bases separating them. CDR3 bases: TGCGCCAGCAGCCAAGTTCTGACACCTAAAGACCGAGAGACCCAGTACTTC. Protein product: CASSQVLTPKDRETQYF.

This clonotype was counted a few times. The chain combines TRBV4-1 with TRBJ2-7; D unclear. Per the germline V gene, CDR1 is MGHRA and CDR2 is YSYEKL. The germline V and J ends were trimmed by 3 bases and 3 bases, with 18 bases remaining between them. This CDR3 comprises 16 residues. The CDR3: CASSQTREVWVYEQYF. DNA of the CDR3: TGCGCCAGCAGCCAGACTCGAGAGGTATGGGTCTACGAGCAGTACTTC.

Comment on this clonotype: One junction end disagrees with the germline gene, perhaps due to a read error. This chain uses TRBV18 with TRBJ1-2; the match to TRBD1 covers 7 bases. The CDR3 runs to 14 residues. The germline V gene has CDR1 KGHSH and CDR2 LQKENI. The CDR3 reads CASSPDRANYDYTF. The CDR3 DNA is TGTGCCAGCTCACCTGACAGGGCTAACTATGACTACACCTTC.

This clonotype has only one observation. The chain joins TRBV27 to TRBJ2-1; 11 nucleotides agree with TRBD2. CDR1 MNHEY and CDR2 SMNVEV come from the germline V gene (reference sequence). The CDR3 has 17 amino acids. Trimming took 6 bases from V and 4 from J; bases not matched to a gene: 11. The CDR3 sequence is CASSLRAGTSGYNEQFF. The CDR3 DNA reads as TGTGCCAGCAGCTTAAGGGCTGGGACTAGCGGATACAATGAGCAGTTCTTC.

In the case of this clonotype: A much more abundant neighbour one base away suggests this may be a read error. CDR3 residues: CALTSYNEQFF. The CDR3 bases are TGTGCCTTGACCTCCTACAATGAGCAGTTCTTC. The V and J genes are TRBV30 and TRBJ2-1; D is unclear. The CDR3 runs 11 residues. Germline CDR1 is GTSNPN and CDR2 is SVGIG (reference sequence). V was clipped by 7 bases and J by 0 bases, with 4 bases between them. Looking up the rest from reference TRBV30 and TRBJ2-1 gives the full variable domain: SQTIHQWPATLVQPVGSPLSLECTVEGTSNPNLYWYRQAAGRGLQLLFYSVGIGQISSEVPQNLSASRPQDRQFILSSKKLLLSDSGFYLCALTSYNEQFFGPGTRLTVL.

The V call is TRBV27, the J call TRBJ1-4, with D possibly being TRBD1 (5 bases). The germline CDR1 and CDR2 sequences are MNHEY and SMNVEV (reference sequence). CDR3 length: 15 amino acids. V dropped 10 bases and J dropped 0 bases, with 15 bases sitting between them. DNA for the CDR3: TGTGCCACCTCGCGGGGCACTTCAACTAATGAAAAACTGTTTTTT. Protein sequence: CATSRGTSTNEKLFF.

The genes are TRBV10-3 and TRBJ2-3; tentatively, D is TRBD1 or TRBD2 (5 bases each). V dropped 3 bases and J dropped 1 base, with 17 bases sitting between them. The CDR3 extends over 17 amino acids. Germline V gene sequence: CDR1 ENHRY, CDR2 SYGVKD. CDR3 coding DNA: TGTGCCATCAGTGATACGAGGGGAAGTCGCGGCACAGATACGCAGTATTTT. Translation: CAISDTRGSRGTDTQYF.

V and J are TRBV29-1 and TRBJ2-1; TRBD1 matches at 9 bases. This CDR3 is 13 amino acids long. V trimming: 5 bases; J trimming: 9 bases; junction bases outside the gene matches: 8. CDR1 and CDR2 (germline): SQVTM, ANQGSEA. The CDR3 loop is CSVSGQGDGEQFF. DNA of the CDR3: TGCAGCGTTTCGGGACAGGGCGATGGTGAGCAGTTCTTC.

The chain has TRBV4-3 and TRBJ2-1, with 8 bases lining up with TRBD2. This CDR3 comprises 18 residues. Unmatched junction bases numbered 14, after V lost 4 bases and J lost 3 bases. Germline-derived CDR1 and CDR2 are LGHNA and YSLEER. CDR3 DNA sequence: TGCGCCAGCAGCCTGACGGGCGGAGCGGGGGTCTTCTACAATGAGCAGTTCTTC. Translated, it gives CASSLTGGAGVFYNEQFF.

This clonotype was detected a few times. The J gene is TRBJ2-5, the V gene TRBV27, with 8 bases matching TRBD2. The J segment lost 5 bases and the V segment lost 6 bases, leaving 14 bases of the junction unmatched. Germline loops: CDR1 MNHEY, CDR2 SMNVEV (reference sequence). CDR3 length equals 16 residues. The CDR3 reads CASSPTPAGVWETQYF. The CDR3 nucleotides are TGTGCCAGCAGCCCTACCCCAGCGGGGGTGTGGGAGACCCAGTACTTC.

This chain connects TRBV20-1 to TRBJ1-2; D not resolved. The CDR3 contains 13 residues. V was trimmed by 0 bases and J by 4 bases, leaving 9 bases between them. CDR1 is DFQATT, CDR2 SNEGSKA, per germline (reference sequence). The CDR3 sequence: CSAREEASYGYTF. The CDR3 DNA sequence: TGCAGTGCTAGAGAGGAGGCTAGCTATGGCTACACCTTC.

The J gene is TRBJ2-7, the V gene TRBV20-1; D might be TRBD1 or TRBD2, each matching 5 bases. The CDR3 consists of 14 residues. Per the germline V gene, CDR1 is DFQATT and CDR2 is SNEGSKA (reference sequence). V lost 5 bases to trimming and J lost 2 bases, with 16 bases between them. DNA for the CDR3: TGCAGTGCTGGGCCCGGGAAAGGGGCCTACGAGCAGTACTTC. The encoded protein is CSAGPGKGAYEQYF.

In DNA, the CDR3 is TGTGCCAGCAGTGACCGACAGGGGGTCAACTATGGCTACACCTTC. Translation gives CASSDRQGVNYGYTF. This chain joins TRBV12-3 or TRBV12-4 and TRBJ1-2; 9 bases are a match to TRBD1. The ends lost 5 bases at V and 2 bases at J; junction bases unmatched: 6. This CDR3 has 15 residues.

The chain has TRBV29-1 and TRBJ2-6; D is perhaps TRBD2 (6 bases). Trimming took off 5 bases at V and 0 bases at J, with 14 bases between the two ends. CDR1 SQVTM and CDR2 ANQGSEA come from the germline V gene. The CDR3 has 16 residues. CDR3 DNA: TGCAGCGTTCCAACGGGGGTGATCTCTGGGGCCAACGTCCTGACTTTC. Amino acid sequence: CSVPTGVISGANVLTF. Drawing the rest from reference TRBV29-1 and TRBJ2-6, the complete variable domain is SAVISQKPSRDICQRGTSLTIQCQVDSQVTMMFWYRQQPGQSLTLIATANQGSEATYESGFVIDKFPISRPNLTFSTLTVSNMSPEDSSIYLCSVPTGVISGANVLTFGAGSRLTVL.

CDR3 in DNA: TGCGCCAGCAGCCAGTGGAGCTCCTACGAGCAGTACTTC. This gives the protein CASSQWSSYEQYF. The chain has TRBV4-1 and TRBJ2-7; D unresolved. Germline lookup yields CDR1 MGHRA and CDR2 YSYEKL. V dropped 3 bases and J dropped 0 bases, with 6 bases sitting between them. CDR3 length: 13 amino acids.